These 30 T cell receptor beta chains originate from one sample sequenced in a study of blood T cell repertoires in COVID-19. Some clones are missing from TCRdb's copy, which holds only in-frame ones; the method was immunoSEQ multiplex PCR. The sample lists 50,000 to 70,000 clones, approximately 89% occurring once. Specimen: peripheral blood. The receptors were sampled from a man in his fifties or sixties with active or convalescent COVID-19.

This chain links TRBV7-8 with TRBJ2-2; D gene ambiguous. CDR3 length: 14 residues. V lost 5 bases, J lost 0 bases, and 7 bases lay in between. Germline assignment: CDR1 SGHVS and CDR2 FQNEAQ. The CDR3 loop reads CASSPDTNTGELFF. DNA for the CDR3: TGTGCCAGCAGCCCCGACACGAACACCGGGGAGCTGTTTTTT.

The CDR3 here is CASSLRPGGGELFF. The CDR3 coding sequence is TGTGCCAGCAGTCTACGACCAGGAGGGGGGGAGCTGTTTTTT. The chain uses TRBV27 and TRBJ2-2; tentatively, D is TRBD2 (6 bases). The germline CDR1 and CDR2 sequences are MNHEY and SMNVEV (reference sequence). V lost 5 bases to trimming and J lost 8 bases, with 15 bases between them. The length of the CDR3 is 14 residues.

This sequence joins TRBV19 and TRBJ1-5; TRBD1 matches at 9 bases. V was pared by 7 bases and J by 4 bases, with 8 bases of the junction left unmatched. CDR1 and CDR2 (germline): LNHDA, SQIVND (reference sequence). The CDR3 has 15 residues. CDR3: CASTSGTGPNQPQHF. CDR3 nucleotides: TGTGCCAGTACCTCGGGGACAGGGCCAAATCAGCCCCAGCATTTT.

V gene TRBV27 combines with J gene TRBJ2-7, with D uncertain. From germline, CDR1 is MNHEY and CDR2 SMNVEV (reference sequence). Between the trimmed V and J ends, which lost 3 bases and 7 bases, there was a span of 7 bases. The CDR3 loop spans 11 amino acids. CDR3 sequence reads: CASSFGAEQYF. CDR3 nucleotides: TGTGCCAGCAGTTTTGGAGCGGAGCAGTACTTC.

The rearrangement uses TRBV5-1 and TRBJ1-4; 8 bases line up with TRBD1. With 7 bases clipped from V and 5 bases from J, the junction kept 7 bases outside the gene matches. The CDR3 contains 14 residues. The germline CDR1 and CDR2 sequences are SGHRS and YFSETQ. The CDR3 reads CASGWTGSNEKLFF. Here the CDR3 DNA reads TGCGCCAGCGGATGGACAGGGTCAAATGAAAAACTGTTTTTT.

This chain joins TRBV2 and TRBJ2-1, with 10 bases that match TRBD2. CDR3 length: 14 amino acids. Germline loops: CDR1 SNHLY, CDR2 FYNNEI. V shed 4 bases, J shed 9 bases, and the junction held 6 bases outside the gene matches. CDR3 sequence: CASSAPAGGREQFF. CDR3 DNA: TGTGCCAGCAGTGCGCCAGCGGGAGGGCGTGAGCAGTTCTTC.

V usage is TRBV5-1 and J usage is TRBJ2-5; 10 bases map to TRBD1. The CDR3 contains 15 residues. Germline CDR1 reads SGHRS; CDR2 reads YFSETQ. The ends lost 4 bases at V and 5 bases at J; junction bases unmatched: 8. CDR3 sequence: CASSAGTGVKETQYF. CDR3 bases: TGCGCCAGCAGCGCCGGGACAGGGGTCAAGGAGACCCAGTACTTC.

This clone was counted a single time. The rearrangement uses TRBV12-5 and TRBJ1-2; 9 bases line up with TRBD1. After removal of 4 bases from V and 7 bases from J, the junction contained 7 bases not matched to a gene. The CDR3 has 14 residues. CDR1 and CDR2 from the germline V gene are LGHNT and FRNRAP. CDR3 coding DNA: TGTGCTAGTGGTTCGCAGGGACAGGGCTCTGGCTACACCTTC. Encoded protein: CASGSQGQGSGYTF.

This chain links TRBV6-4 with TRBJ1-2; TRBD1 matches at 7 bases. The germline V gene has CDR1 MRHNA and CDR2 SNTAGT. This CDR3 contains 13 residues. V was pared by 5 bases and J by 3 bases, with 3 bases of the junction left unmatched. As DNA, the CDR3 is TGTGCCAGCAGTCCTGACAGGGACTATGGCTACACCTTC. It specifies CASSPDRDYGYTF.

V is TRBV24-1 and J is TRBJ2-1; possibly TRBD2 for D (5 bases). CDR3 length equals 14 residues. Trimming took 7 bases from V and 3 from J, leaving 12 bases between them. Germline V CDR1 and CDR2: KGHDR, SFDVKD. CDR3 coding DNA: TGTGCCACCAGCGAGGAGGTCAGCTACAATGAGCAGTTCTTC. Its protein product is CATSEEVSYNEQFF.

The rearrangement joins TRBV7-9 to TRBJ1-1; D ambiguous. CDR1 is SEHNR, CDR2 FQNEAQ, per germline (reference sequence). The CDR3 contains 13 residues. Trimming removed 1 base from V and 1 base from J, with 4 bases in between. Here the CDR3 DNA reads TGTGCCAGCAGCTTAGGACAGAACACTGAAGCTTTCTTT. Amino acids: CASSLGQNTEAFF. Filled out from reference TRBV7-9 and TRBJ1-1, the complete variable domain reads DTGVSQNPRHKITKRGQNVTFRCDPISEHNRLYWYRQTLGQGPEFLTYFQNEAQLEKSRLLSDRFSAERPKGSFSTLEIQRTEQGDSAMYLCASSLGQNTEAFFGQGTRLTVV.

This chain links TRBV2 with TRBJ1-4; 12 bases align to TRBD1. The CDR3 spans 17 residues. The germline gives CDR1 SNHLY, CDR2 FYNNEI. Losses at the gene ends were 6 bases for V and 6 bases for J; bases not matched to a gene: 11. As DNA, the CDR3 is TGTGCCAGCAGACAGGGACAGGGGGCGGGAATTCATGAAAAACTGTTTTTT. Translating gives CASRQGQGAGIHEKLFF.

This chain links TRBV28 with TRBJ1-3, with D perhaps TRBD1 (5 bases). Germline-derived CDR1 and CDR2 are MDHEN and SYDVKM. CDR3 length: 17 amino acids. V lost 8 bases, J lost 0 bases, and 20 bases lay in between. CDR3 protein: CASGLGVGRRSGNTIYF. In DNA form, the CDR3 reads TGTGCCAGCGGGTTAGGGGTAGGGCGCCGCTCTGGAAACACCATATATTTT.

The gene calls are TRBV7-2 and TRBJ1-2, with D unresolved. The CDR3 sequence is 13 residues long. The ends were cut back, 5 bases at V and 5 bases at J, with 12 bases in the middle. The germline V gene has CDR1 SGHTA and CDR2 FQGNSA. CDR3 nucleotide sequence: TGTGCCAGCAGCCCAGAGGCGTCATATGGCTACACCTTC. Encoded protein: CASSPEASYGYTF.

The V gene is TRBV19, the J gene TRBJ1-6; possible D gene TRBD1, 5 bases. Trimming left V 3 bases short and J 14 bases short, with 11 bases between. Germline V gives CDR1 LNHDA, CDR2 SQIVND (reference sequence). This CDR3 has 12 residues. The CDR3 sequence: CASSIQGGALHF. The CDR3 DNA sequence: TGTGCCAGTAGTATTCAGGGTGGGGCCCTCCACTTT.

This chain connects TRBV3-1 (or the pseudogene TRBV3-2) to TRBJ1-5, with D possibly being TRBD1 (5 bases). V shed 1 base and J shed 6 bases, with 13 bases lying between them. This CDR3 has 15 residues. Germline-derived CDR1 and CDR2 are LGHDT and YNNKEL (reference sequence). As DNA, the CDR3 is TGTGCCAGCAGCCAAGTGGCAGGGCAGGGTCAGCCCCAGCATTTT. This codes for CASSQVAGQGQPQHF.

The rearrangement uses TRBV12-5 and TRBJ2-7; D uncertain. The CDR3 consists of 12 residues. V was cut by 7 bases and J by 4 bases, with 11 bases left in between. Per germline, CDR1 LGHNT and CDR2 FRNRAP. CDR3 sequence (DNA): TGTGCTAGTGCCGATAGAAAATACGAGCAGTACTTC. The encoded protein is CASADRKYEQYF.

The CDR3 bases are TGTGCCAGCAGGAAGACAGGGGGTCTAACTGAAGCTTTCTTT. Protein: CASRKTGGLTEAFF. This chain connects TRBV6-4 to TRBJ1-1; 9 nucleotides match TRBD1. Trimming cost V 6 bases and J 5 bases; bases outside gene matches: 7. Per the germline V gene, CDR1 is MRHNA and CDR2 is SNTAGT. CDR3 length equals 14 residues.

The rearrangement joins TRBV4-1 to TRBJ2-7; D gene ambiguous. The CDR3 sequence is 13 residues long. The V end lost 3 bases, the J end lost 0 bases, and 6 bases lay between the germline ends. Germline values: CDR1 MGHRA, CDR2 YSYEKL. The CDR3 sequence: CASSHESSYEQYF. In DNA, the CDR3 is TGCGCCAGCAGCCATGAGAGCTCCTACGAGCAGTACTTC.

The chain recombines TRBV7-2 with TRBJ1-1, with TRBD1 as a possible D gene (5 bases). The CDR3 runs 15 residues. The V end was cut by 1 base, the J end by 4 bases, with 13 bases between. Germline V gene data show CDR1 as SGHTA and CDR2 as FQGNSA. The CDR3 nucleotides are TGTGCCAGCAGCTTAGACAGGTTTTATGTCACTGAAGCTTTCTTT. Translated: CASSLDRFYVTEAFF. The whole variable domain, filled in from reference TRBV7-2 and TRBJ1-1, reads GAGVSQSPSNKVTEKGKDVELRCDPISGHTALYWYRQSLGQGLEFLIYFQGNSAPDKSGLPSDRFSAERTGGSVSTLTIQRTQQEDSAVYLCASSLDRFYVTEAFFGQGTRLTVV.

The chain couples TRBV28 to TRBJ1-2; 8 bases match TRBD1. The CDR3 runs to 14 residues. Germline V gene data show CDR1 as MDHEN and CDR2 as SYDVKM. V was pared by 6 bases and J by 5 bases, with 8 bases of the junction left unmatched. The CDR3 protein is CASSPTGGEYGYTF. CDR3 sequence (DNA): TGTGCCAGCAGCCCTACAGGGGGGGAGTATGGCTACACCTTC.

CDR3 in amino acids: CASNGQQGGGSPLHF. The CDR3 DNA sequence: TGTGCCAGCAATGGCCAACAGGGGGGGGGTTCACCCCTCCACTTT. This rearrangement joins TRBV6-5 to TRBJ1-6; 8 bases fit TRBD1. V was clipped by 7 bases and J by 9 bases; unmatched bases: 11. Germline CDR1 and CDR2: MNHEY and SVGAGI. This CDR3 has 15 amino acids.

The rearrangement links TRBV5-3 to TRBJ1-2; D gene ambiguous. TRBV5-3 is an ORF for which the function is uncertain. Trimming cost V 1 base and J 1 base, with 11 bases left between them. The CDR3 contains 15 residues. The CDR3 region has the DNA TGTGCCAGAAGCTTGTTTCGGGAGTTTAACTATGGCTACACCTTC. Its protein is CARSLFREFNYGYTF.

The chain recombines TRBV6-5 with TRBJ1-2; 8 bases match TRBD1. V lost 7 bases, J lost 7 bases, and 11 bases stayed unmatched. The CDR3 has 14 amino acids. Per the germline V gene, CDR1 is MNHEY and CDR2 is SVGAGI. Written as DNA, the CDR3 is TGTGCCAGCAAAGCCGGGACAGGAATAATTGGCTACACCTTC. Its protein product is CASKAGTGIIGYTF.

The chain combines TRBV21-1 with TRBJ2-2; the D call TRBD1 from the table was never checked on the DNA. TRBV21-1 is a pseudogene locus. This CDR3 is built from 14 residues. The CDR3 sequence: CASSGQGNTGELFF. CDR3 bases: TGTGCCAGCAGCGGACAGGGGAACACCGGGGAGCTGTTTTTT.

The chain has TRBV3-1 (or the pseudogene TRBV3-2) and TRBJ1-6, with D hard to call. The CDR3 has 14 residues. Germline values: CDR1 LGHDT, CDR2 YNNKEL (reference sequence). V was clipped by 6 bases and J by 5 bases, with 11 bases between them. CDR3 nucleotides: TGTGCCAGCAGTCAATCACTGGATAATTCACCCCTCCACTTT. This translates into CASSQSLDNSPLHF.

The chain joins TRBV7-2 to TRBJ1-2; TRBD1 agrees at 8 bases. J gave up 4 bases and V 6 bases, and 7 bases lay outside the gene matches. CDR1 and CDR2 from the germline V gene are SGHTA and FQGNSA. The CDR3 covers 14 residues. The CDR3 loop reads CASRSGTGAYGYTF. The DNA for the CDR3 is TGTGCCAGCAGGTCCGGGACAGGAGCCTATGGCTACACCTTC.

This clone was observed a single time. The chain employs TRBV9 and TRBJ2-1; TRBD2 might be the D (6 bases). Germline CDR1 SGDLS, CDR2 YYNGEE. Trimming took off 4 bases at V and 9 bases at J, with 11 bases between the two ends. This CDR3 has 12 amino acids. CDR3 region: CASSPWGGEQFF. In DNA, the CDR3 is TGTGCCAGCAGCCCTTGGGGAGGTGAGCAGTTCTTC.

The chain couples TRBV27 to TRBJ1-2; 7 bases agree with TRBD1. The CDR3 has 14 amino acids. From germline, CDR1 is MNHEY and CDR2 SMNVEV (reference sequence). V lost 4 bases, J lost 4 bases, and 6 bases stayed unmatched. This CDR3 reads CASSSRDRVYGYTF. CDR3 nucleotide sequence: TGTGCCAGCAGTTCCCGAGACAGGGTCTATGGCTACACCTTC.

The chain links TRBV10-2 to TRBJ1-5; unclear D gene. The CDR3 length is 15 residues. Trimming stripped 6 bases from V and 3 bases from J, with 15 bases between. From germline, CDR1 is WSHSY and CDR2 SAAADI. CDR3 bases: TGCGCCAGCAGATCGAGGGAATCGAACAATCAGCCCCAGCATTTT. Protein product: CASRSRESNNQPQHF.